Below, 6 T cell receptor beta chains from the same sample are listed, as sequenced in a study of cytomegalovirus exposure and HLA in healthy donors. Vbeta (60) and Jbeta (13) primers were used in the PCR. Some clones are missing from TCRdb's copy, which holds only in-frame ones; the method was immunoSEQ multiplex PCR. The data show approximately 150,000 clones, with about 84% seen just once and approximately 3.6% held by the top ten. The sample was PBMCs. The receptors were sampled from a male donor in good health and CMV-seronegative.

The rearrangement links TRBV28 to TRBJ1-2; 8 nucleotides line up with TRBD1. Germline V gene sequence: CDR1 MDHEN, CDR2 SYDVKM. This CDR3 region has 14 residues. Trimming removed 2 bases from V and 4 bases from J; junction bases left unmatched: 3. Here the CDR3 DNA reads TGTGCCAGCAGTTTACAGGGGGCTCTCTATGGCTACACCTTC. Encoded protein: CASSLQGALYGYTF.

The chain carries TRBV4-2 and TRBJ2-3; 9 nucleotides line up with TRBD2. CDR3 length: 17 amino acids. Germline V lookup: CDR1 LGHNA, CDR2 YNFKEQ. The ends lost 0 bases at V and 5 bases at J; junction bases unmatched: 9. The DNA for the CDR3 is TGTGCCAGCAGCCAAGATGTCGTAATAGCGGGGGTAGATACGCAGTATTTT. Translation: CASSQDVVIAGVDTQYF.

The rearrangement joins TRBV9 to TRBJ2-7, with D maybe TRBD2 (6 bases). The CDR3 is 13 amino acids. Trimming removed 2 bases at V and 0 bases at J, with 6 bases between. Germline V gene sequence: CDR1 SGDLS, CDR2 YYNGEE. The CDR3 spells CASSVGLSYEQYF. The DNA of the CDR3 is TGTGCCAGCAGCGTGGGACTCTCCTACGAGCAGTACTTC.

The V gene is TRBV11-2, the J gene TRBJ2-7; 10 bases match TRBD1. The CDR3 has 16 residues. CDR1 is SGHAT and CDR2 is FQNNGV in the germline V gene. V lost 5 bases and J lost 5; bases outside the gene matches: 12. Here the CDR3 DNA reads TGTGCCAGCAGCCCTGTAGGGACAGGGGTTTTAGACGAGCAGTACTTC. Amino acid sequence: CASSPVGTGVLDEQYF.

This clone appeared a few times. This sequence joins TRBV4-3 and TRBJ2-5; 12 bases agree with TRBD2. Germline CDR1 LGHNA, CDR2 YSLEER. The CDR3 loop spans 14 amino acids. Losses at the gene ends were 4 bases for V and 4 bases for J; bases not matched to a gene: 1. The CDR3, as DNA: TGCGCCAGCAGCCCGGGACTAGCGGGAGAGACCCAGTACTTC. Translating it yields CASSPGLAGETQYF.

CDR3 nucleotides: TGTGCCAGTAGTATTCCTCGGGGGGTCGATATGAGATATCAGCCCCAGCATTTT. This gives the protein CASSIPRGVDMRYQPQHF. The V and J genes are TRBV19 and TRBJ1-5; possible D gene TRBD1, 5 bases. Per germline, CDR1 LNHDA and CDR2 SQIVND (reference sequence). The V end lost 3 bases, the J end lost 5 bases, and 23 bases lay between the germline ends. The CDR3 is made up of 18 amino acids.